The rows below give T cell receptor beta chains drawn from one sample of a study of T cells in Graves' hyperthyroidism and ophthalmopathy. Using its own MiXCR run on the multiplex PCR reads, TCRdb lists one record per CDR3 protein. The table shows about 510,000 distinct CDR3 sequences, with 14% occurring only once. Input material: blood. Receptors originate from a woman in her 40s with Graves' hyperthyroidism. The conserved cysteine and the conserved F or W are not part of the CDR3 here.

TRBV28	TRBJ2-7	ASSLLPGGYEQY
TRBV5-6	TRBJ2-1	ASSLLRGPVDEQF
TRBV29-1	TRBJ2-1	SVAGAGGLNEQF
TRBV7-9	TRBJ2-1	ASSLDSPLLARIPNEQF
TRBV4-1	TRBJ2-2	ASSQGTGGGTGELF
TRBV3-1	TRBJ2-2	ASRQTPPPGELF
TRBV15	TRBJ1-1	ATSALQGKGNTEAF
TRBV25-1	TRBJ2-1	ASSGTSQPHSYNEQF
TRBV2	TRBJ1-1	ASSARPNLNTEAF
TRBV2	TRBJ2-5	ASRQRAGLQETQY
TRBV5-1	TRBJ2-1	ASSPDVDNEQF
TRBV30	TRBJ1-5	AWSVNEKQPQH
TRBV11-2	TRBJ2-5	ASSLDPGLAGDRETQY
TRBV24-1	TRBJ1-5	ATSDAERGPGQPQH
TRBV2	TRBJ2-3	ASRRGTDTQY
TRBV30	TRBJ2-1	AWSVGTSGYNEQF